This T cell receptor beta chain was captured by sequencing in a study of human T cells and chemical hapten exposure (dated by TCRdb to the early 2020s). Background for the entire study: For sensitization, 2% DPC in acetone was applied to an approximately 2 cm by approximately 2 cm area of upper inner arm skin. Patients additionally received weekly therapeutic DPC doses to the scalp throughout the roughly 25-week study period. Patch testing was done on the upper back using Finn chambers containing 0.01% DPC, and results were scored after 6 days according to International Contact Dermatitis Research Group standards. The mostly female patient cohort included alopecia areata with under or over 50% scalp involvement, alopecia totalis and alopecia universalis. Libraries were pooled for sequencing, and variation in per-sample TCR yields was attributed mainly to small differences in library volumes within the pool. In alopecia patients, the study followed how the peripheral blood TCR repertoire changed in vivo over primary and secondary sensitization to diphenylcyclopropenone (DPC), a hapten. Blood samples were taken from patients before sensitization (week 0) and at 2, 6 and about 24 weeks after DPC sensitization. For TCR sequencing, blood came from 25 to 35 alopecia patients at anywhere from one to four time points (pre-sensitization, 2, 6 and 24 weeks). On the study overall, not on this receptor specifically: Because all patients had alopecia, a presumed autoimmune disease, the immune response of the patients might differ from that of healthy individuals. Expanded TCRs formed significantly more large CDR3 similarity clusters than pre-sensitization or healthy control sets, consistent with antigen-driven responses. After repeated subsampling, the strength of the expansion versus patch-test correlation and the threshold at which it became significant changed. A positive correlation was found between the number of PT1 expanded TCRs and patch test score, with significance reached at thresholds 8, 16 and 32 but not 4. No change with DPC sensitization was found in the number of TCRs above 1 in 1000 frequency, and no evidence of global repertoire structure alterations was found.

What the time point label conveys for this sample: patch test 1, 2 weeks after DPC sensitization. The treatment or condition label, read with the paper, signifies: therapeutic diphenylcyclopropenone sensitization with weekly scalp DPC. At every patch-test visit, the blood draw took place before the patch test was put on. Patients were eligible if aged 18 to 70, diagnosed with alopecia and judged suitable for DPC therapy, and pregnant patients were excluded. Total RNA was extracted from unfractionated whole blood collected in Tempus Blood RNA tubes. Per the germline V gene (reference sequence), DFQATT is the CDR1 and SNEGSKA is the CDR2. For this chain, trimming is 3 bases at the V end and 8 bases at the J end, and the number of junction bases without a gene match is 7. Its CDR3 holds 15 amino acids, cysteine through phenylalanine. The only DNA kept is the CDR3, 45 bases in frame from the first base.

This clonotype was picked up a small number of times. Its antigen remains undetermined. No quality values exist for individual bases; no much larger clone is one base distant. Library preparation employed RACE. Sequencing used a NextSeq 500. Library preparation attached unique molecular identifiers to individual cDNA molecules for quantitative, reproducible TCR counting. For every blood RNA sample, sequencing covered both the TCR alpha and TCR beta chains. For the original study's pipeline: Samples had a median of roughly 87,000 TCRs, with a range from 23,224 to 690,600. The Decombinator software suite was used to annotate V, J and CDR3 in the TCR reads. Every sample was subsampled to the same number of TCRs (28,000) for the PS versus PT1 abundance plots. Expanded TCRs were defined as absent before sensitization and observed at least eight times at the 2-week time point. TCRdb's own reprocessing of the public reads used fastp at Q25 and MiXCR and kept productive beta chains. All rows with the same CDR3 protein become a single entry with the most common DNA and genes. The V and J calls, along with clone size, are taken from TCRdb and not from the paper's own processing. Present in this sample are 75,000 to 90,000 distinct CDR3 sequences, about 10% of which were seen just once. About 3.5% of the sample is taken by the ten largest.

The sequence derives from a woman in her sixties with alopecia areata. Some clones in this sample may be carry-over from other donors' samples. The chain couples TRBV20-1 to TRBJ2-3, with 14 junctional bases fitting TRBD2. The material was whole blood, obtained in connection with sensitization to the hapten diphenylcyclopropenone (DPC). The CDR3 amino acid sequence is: CSARGLAGVSTTQYF. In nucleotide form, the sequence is TGCAGTGCTAGGGGACTAGCGGGGGTGTCGACTACGCAGTATTTT.